The 18 T cell receptor beta chains in this list originate from one sample, sequenced in a study of beta chain features in type 1 diabetes. Study-wide results and caveats: In every one of the four CD4+ subsets, TCRB CDR3s were moderately but significantly shorter in Type 1 diabetes patients.

The investigators reverse transcribed all of the isolated RNA, so they sequenced expressed TCRB transcripts. TCRdb's copy holds only in-frame clones and misses some; the assay was immunoSEQ multiplex PCR. The sample has 300,000 to 450,000 clones, approximately 12% seen once. For these receptors, no antigen is known. Sequenced material: naive CD4+ T cells from blood. Receptors originate from a young woman with type 1 diabetes.

This clone has a handful of counts. This chain joins TRBV5-1 and TRBJ2-2; tentatively, D is TRBD1 (6 bases). This CDR3 region has 15 residues. V was clipped by 6 bases and J by 0 bases, with 12 bases between them. The germline gives CDR1 SGHRS, CDR2 YFSETQ. The CDR3: CASTRQETNTGELFF. The CDR3 nucleotides read TGCGCCAGCACAAGACAGGAGACGAACACCGGGGAGCTGTTTTTT.

In this sample, this clone turned up a few times. This chain links TRBV20-1 with TRBJ1-2; D is unresolved. Germline lookup yields CDR1 DFQATT and CDR2 SNEGSKA (reference sequence). The CDR3 runs 11 residues. The V end was cut by 6 bases, the J end by 4 bases, with 9 bases between. CDR3 nucleotide sequence: TGCAGTGCAAGTACGGTCTATGGCTACACCTTC. Translating it yields CSASTVYGYTF.

This sequence joins TRBV19 and TRBJ1-5; TRBD1 is a possible D gene (5 bases). The CDR3 is made up of 14 amino acids. Germline CDR1 reads LNHDA; CDR2 reads SQIVND (reference sequence). V gave up 3 bases and J gave up 11 bases, with 17 bases separating them. In nucleotides, the CDR3 is TGTGCCAGTAGTATTAACAGGCTTCCGATGGCCCAGCATTTT. As protein: CASSINRLPMAQHF. Based on the CDR3 plus reference TRBV19 and TRBJ1-5, the full variable domain is DGGITQSPKYLFRKEGQNVTLSCEQNLNHDAMYWYRQDPGQGLRLIYYSQIVNDFQKGDIAEGYSVSREKKESFPLTVTSAQKNPTAFYLCASSINRLPMAQHFGDGTRLSIL.

This clone showed up just a few times. The gene calls are TRBV4-2 and TRBJ2-7, with 7 bases aligning to TRBD2. Losses at the gene ends were 1 base for V and 6 bases for J; bases not matched to a gene: 3. There are 13 residues in the CDR3. Germline V gene lookup returns CDR1 LGHNA and CDR2 YNFKEQ. The CDR3 nucleotides read TGTGCCAGCAGCCAAGGTCCTAGCGGCGAGCAGTACTTC. Translation: CASSQGPSGEQYF.

The V call is TRBV5-4, the J call TRBJ2-2; D might be TRBD2 (5 bases). CDR3 size: 16 residues. Germline V gene sequence: CDR1 SGHNT, CDR2 YYREEE (reference sequence). Trimming left V 4 bases short and J 4 bases short, with 17 bases between. CDR3 loop: CASSIRTGSTTGELFF. Here the CDR3 DNA reads TGTGCCAGCAGCATCAGGACTGGGTCGACCACCGGGGAGCTGTTTTTT.

This clone was counted a few times. This rearrangement joins TRBV5-1 to TRBJ2-7; D is ambiguous. This CDR3 has 14 residues. The ends were cut back, 0 bases at V and 0 bases at J, with 7 bases in the middle. CDR1 and CDR2 from the germline V gene are SGHRS and YFSETQ. CDR3 in DNA: TGCGCCAGCAGCTTGGTCCAGTACTCCTACGAGCAGTACTTC. It codes for CASSLVQYSYEQYF.

This clone appeared a few times. Additional DNA sequences in this sample encode the identical CDR3. The chain couples TRBV4-3 to TRBJ1-2; D is possibly TRBD1 (6 bases). V was pared by 1 base and J by 7 bases, with 7 bases between. The CDR3 covers 12 residues. Looked up from germline, CDR1 is LGHNA and CDR2 is YSLEER. The CDR3 nucleotides read TGCGCCAGCAGCCAAGGAGGGGGTGGCTACACCTTC. Amino acids: CASSQGGGGYTF.

The chain is built from TRBV7-9 and TRBJ2-7; weak D call: TRBD2 (5 bases). V lost 4 bases and J 0 bases, leaving 10 bases between the germline ends. The CDR3 length is 14 residues. CDR1 and CDR2 from the germline V gene are SEHNR and FQNEAQ (reference sequence). For the CDR3, the DNA is TGTGCCAGCAGCTCTAGGGAGCCCTCCTACGAGCAGTACTTC. This gives the protein CASSSREPSYEQYF.

There are a few counts of this clone. The chain combines TRBV5-1 with TRBJ2-7, with TRBD2 identical over 7 bases. This CDR3 contains 14 residues. CDR1 is SGHRS and CDR2 is YFSETQ in the germline V gene. V was pared by 4 bases and J by 5 bases, with 9 bases of the junction left unmatched. CDR3 in amino acids: CASSRGESVDEQYF. The CDR3 bases are TGCGCCAGCAGCCGGGGGGAGTCCGTCGACGAGCAGTACTTC.

This chain connects TRBV18 to TRBJ2-5, with 7 positions matching TRBD2. V dropped 4 bases and J dropped 2; count of bases not matched to a gene: 7. The CDR3 has 15 amino acids. Germline values: CDR1 KGHSH, CDR2 LQKENI. The CDR3 protein is CASSRTYGGQETQYF. The CDR3 DNA sequence: TGTGCCAGCTCACGAACCTACGGGGGGCAAGAGACCCAGTACTTC.

This chain connects TRBV9 to TRBJ1-1, with unresolved D. Trimming took 0 bases from V and 1 from J, leaving 4 bases between them. The CDR3 length is 13 residues. CDR1 and CDR2 from the germline V gene are SGDLS and YYNGEE. The CDR3 here is CASSVVANTEAFF. Here the CDR3 DNA reads TGTGCCAGCAGCGTAGTAGCGAACACTGAAGCTTTCTTT.

This chain connects TRBV10-3 to TRBJ1-4, with D unresolved. In germline, CDR1 is ENHRY, CDR2 SYGVKD. Trimming pared 4 bases from V and 8 bases from J, leaving 14 bases between. This CDR3 contains 14 residues. Here the CDR3 reads CAISVRPSGEKLFF. In nucleotides, the CDR3 is TGTGCCATCAGTGTACGGCCGAGCGGAGAAAAACTGTTTTTT.

The gene calls are TRBV29-1 and TRBJ1-1, with D possibly TRBD1 on 6 matching bases. Trimming removed 7 bases at V and 0 bases at J, with 12 bases between. Germline CDR1 reads SQVTM; CDR2 reads ANQGSEA. The CDR3 sequence is 13 residues long. CDR3 sequence reads: CSAVTGVNTEAFF. Here the CDR3 DNA reads TGCAGCGCCGTGACAGGAGTGAACACTGAAGCTTTCTTT.

The genes are TRBV2 and TRBJ2-7; 8 bases are shared with TRBD2. The CDR3 has 20 residues. Per the germline V gene, CDR1 is SNHLY and CDR2 is FYNNEI. Trimming removed 0 bases from V and 3 bases from J; junction bases left unmatched: 19. CDR3 sequence: CASSEALPPGPREGHYEQYF. The CDR3 DNA is TGTGCCAGCAGTGAAGCCCTACCCCCCGGGCCCCGGGAGGGGCACTACGAGCAGTACTTC.

The CDR3 region is CASSRGGWQETQYF. The CDR3 DNA reads as TGTGCCAGCAGCCGAGGGGGCTGGCAAGAGACCCAGTACTTC. The chain uses TRBV5-5 and TRBJ2-5; 7 positions match TRBD1. CDR1 is SGHKS, CDR2 YYEKEE, per germline (reference sequence). The CDR3 is 14 amino acids. Trimming took 4 bases from V and 2 from J; bases not matched to a gene: 5.

The rearrangement uses TRBV7-2 and TRBJ2-3, with a weak D call TRBD2 (5 bases). Germline V lookup: CDR1 SGHTA, CDR2 FQGNSA. V dropped 1 base and J dropped 2 bases, with 10 bases sitting between them. There are 15 residues in the CDR3. The DNA for the CDR3 is TGTGCCAGCAGCTTAGAAAGCGGTTACACAGATACGCAGTATTTT. Its translation is CASSLESGYTDTQYF.

The rearrangement joins TRBV30 to TRBJ1-1; 7 positions match TRBD1. The CDR3 loop spans 12 amino acids. CDR1 is GTSNPN, CDR2 SVGIG, per germline (reference sequence). V lost 8 bases, J lost 4 bases, and 7 bases stayed unmatched. Here the CDR3 DNA reads TGTGCCCGACAGGGCAGGGTCACTGAAGCTTTCTTT. Translating it yields CARQGRVTEAFF.

This clone came up a few times. This chain connects TRBV4-1 to TRBJ2-7; TRBD1 matches at 12 bases. The CDR3 covers 13 residues. Germline V gives CDR1 MGHRA, CDR2 YSYEKL. The junction had 4 bases not matched to a gene; V was cut back by 8 bases and J by 5 bases. The CDR3 region is CASRRDRGHEQYF. The CDR3 nucleotides are TGCGCCAGCCGCCGGGACAGGGGGCACGAGCAGTACTTC.